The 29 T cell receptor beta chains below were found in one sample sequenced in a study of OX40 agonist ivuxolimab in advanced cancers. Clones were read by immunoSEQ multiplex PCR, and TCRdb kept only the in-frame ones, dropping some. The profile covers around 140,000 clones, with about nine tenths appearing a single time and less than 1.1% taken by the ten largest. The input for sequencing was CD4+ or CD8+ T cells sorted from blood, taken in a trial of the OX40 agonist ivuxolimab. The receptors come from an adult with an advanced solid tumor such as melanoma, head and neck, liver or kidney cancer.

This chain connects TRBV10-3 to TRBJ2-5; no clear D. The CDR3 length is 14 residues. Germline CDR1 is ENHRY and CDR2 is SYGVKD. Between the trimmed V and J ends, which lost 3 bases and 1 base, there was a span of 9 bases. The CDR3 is CAISDRYFQETQYF. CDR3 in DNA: TGTGCCATCAGTGACCGGTACTTCCAAGAGACCCAGTACTTC.

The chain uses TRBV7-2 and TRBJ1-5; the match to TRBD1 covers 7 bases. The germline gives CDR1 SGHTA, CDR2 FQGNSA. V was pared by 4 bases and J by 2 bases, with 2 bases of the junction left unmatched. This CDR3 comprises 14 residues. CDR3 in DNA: TGTGCCAGCAGCTCCGGACAGGGCAATCAGCCCCAGCATTTT. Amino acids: CASSSGQGNQPQHF.

The CDR3 DNA is TGTGCCGCACAGGGGGCGCGGGCCAAAAACATTCAGTACTTC. Its protein is CAAQGARAKNIQYF. This chain connects TRBV6-1 to TRBJ2-4; 9 nucleotides agree with TRBD1. Germline V gene lookup returns CDR1 MNHNS and CDR2 SASEGT. CDR3 size: 14 residues. Trimming took 11 bases from V and 1 from J; bases not matched to a gene: 6.

The CDR3, as DNA: TGTGCCAGCAGCTCCACTAGCGGGAGGGCCGGAGATACGCAGTATTTT. Translation: CASSSTSGRAGDTQYF. This chain links TRBV5-4 with TRBJ2-3; 13 bases match TRBD2. Trimming removed 3 bases from V and 5 bases from J; junction bases left unmatched: 6. The CDR3 length is 16 residues. Germline V gene data show CDR1 as SGHNT and CDR2 as YYREEE (reference sequence).

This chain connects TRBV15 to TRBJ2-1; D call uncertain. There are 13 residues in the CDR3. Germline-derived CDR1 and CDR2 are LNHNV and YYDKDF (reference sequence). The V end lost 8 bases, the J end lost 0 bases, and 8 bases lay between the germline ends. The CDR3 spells CATLASSYNEQFF. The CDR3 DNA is TGTGCCACCCTGGCGAGCTCCTACAATGAGCAGTTCTTC.

The CDR3 sequence is CASSDRGLAGGNEQFF. Here the CDR3 DNA reads TGTGCCAGCAGTGATAGGGGACTAGCGGGAGGAAATGAGCAGTTCTTC. The rearrangement links TRBV2 to TRBJ2-1, with 15 bases aligning to TRBD2. This CDR3 is built from 16 residues. The V gene's germline CDR1 is SNHLY and CDR2 FYNNEI. J gave up 7 bases and V 3 bases, and 4 bases lay outside the gene matches. The variable domain in full, completed from reference TRBV2 and TRBJ2-1, reads EPEVTQTPSHQVTQMGQEVILRCVPISNHLYFYWYRQILGQKVEFLVSFYNNEISEKSEIFDDQFSVERPDGSNFTLKIRSTKLEDSAMYFCASSDRGLAGGNEQFFGPGTRLTVL.

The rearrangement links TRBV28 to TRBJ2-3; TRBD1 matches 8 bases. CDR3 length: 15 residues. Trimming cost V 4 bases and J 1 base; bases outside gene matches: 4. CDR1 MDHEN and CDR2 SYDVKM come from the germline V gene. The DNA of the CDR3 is TGTGCCAGCAGTTCAAAGGGACAGGGCACAGATACGCAGTATTTT. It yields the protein CASSSKGQGTDTQYF.

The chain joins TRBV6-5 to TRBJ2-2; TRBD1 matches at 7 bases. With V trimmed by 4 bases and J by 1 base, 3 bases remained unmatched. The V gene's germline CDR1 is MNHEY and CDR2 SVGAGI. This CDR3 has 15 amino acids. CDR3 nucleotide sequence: TGTGCCAGCAGTTTACAGGGGTTGAACACCGGGGAGCTGTTTTTT. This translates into CASSLQGLNTGELFF.

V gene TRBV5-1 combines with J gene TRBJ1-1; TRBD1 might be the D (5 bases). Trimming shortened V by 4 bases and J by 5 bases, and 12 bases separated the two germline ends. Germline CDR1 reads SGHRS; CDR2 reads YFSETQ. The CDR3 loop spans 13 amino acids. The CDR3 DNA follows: TGCGCCAGCAGCACGGGACCGGCGACTGAAGCTTTCTTT. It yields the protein CASSTGPATEAFF.

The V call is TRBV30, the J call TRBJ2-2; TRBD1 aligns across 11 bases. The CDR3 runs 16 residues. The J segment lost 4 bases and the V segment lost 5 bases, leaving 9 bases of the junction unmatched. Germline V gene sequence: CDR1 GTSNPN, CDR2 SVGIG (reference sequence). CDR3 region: CAWAPPGTGGTGELFF. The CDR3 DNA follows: TGTGCCTGGGCCCCTCCCGGGACAGGGGGCACCGGGGAGCTGTTTTTT.

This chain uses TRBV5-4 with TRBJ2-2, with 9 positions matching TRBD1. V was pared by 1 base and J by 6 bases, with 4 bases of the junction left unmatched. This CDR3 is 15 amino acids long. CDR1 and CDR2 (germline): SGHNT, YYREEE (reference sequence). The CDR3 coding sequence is TGTGCCAGCAGCTTGCGGACAGGGGTTTCCGGGGAGCTGTTTTTT. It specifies CASSLRTGVSGELFF.

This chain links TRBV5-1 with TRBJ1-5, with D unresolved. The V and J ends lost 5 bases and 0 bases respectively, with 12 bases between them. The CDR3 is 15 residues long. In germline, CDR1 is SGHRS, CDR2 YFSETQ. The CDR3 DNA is TGCGCCAGCAGGAGGAGTACCGATAGCAATCAGCCCCAGCATTTT. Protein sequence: CASRRSTDSNQPQHF.

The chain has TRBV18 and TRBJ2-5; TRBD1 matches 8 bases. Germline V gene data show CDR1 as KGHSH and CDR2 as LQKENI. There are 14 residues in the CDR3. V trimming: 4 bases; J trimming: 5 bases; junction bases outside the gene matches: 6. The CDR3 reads CASSLGQGYETQYF. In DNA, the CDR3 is TGTGCCAGCTCACTCGGACAGGGTTACGAGACCCAGTACTTC.

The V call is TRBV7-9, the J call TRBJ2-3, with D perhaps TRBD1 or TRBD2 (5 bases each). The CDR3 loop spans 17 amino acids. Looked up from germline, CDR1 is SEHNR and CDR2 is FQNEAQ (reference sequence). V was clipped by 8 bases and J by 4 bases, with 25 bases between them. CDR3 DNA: TGTGCCAGCTCACAAGAGAGGGCAGGGACCGACCCAGATACGCAGTATTTT. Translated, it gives CASSQERAGTDPDTQYF. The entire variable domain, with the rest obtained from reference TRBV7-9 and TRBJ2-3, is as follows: DTGVSQNPRHKITKRGQNVTFRCDPISEHNRLYWYRQTLGQGPEFLTYFQNEAQLEKSRLLSDRFSAERPKGSFSTLEIQRTEQGDSAMYLCASSQERAGTDPDTQYFGPGTRLTVL.

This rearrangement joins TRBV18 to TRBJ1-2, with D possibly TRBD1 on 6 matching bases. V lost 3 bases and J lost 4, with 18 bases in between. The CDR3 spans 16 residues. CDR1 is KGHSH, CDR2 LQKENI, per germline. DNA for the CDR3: TGTGCCAGCTCACCCGAACAGGGTCCCAATGTCTATGGCTACACCTTC. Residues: CASSPEQGPNVYGYTF. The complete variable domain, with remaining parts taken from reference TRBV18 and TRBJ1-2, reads NAGVMQNPRHLVRRRGQEARLRCSPMKGHSHVYWYRQLPEEGLKFMVYLQKENIIDESGMPKERFSAEFPKEGPSILRIQQVVRGDSAAYFCASSPEQGPNVYGYTFGSGTRLTVV.

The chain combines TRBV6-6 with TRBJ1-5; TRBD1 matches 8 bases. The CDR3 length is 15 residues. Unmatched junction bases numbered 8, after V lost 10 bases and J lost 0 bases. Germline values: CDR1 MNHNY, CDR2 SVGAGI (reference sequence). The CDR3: CATLKTGDSNQPQHF. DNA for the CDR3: TGTGCCACCCTTAAGACAGGGGATAGCAATCAGCCCCAGCATTTT.

Here the CDR3 DNA reads TGTGCCAGCAGCGCCGGGGACGGCCAAGAGACCCAGTACTTC. This codes for CASSAGDGQETQYF. The V gene is TRBV9, the J gene TRBJ2-5; D may correspond to TRBD1 or TRBD2 (5 bases each). Trimming took 3 bases from V and 1 from J, leaving 10 bases between them. Germline CDR1 is SGDLS and CDR2 is YYNGEE. CDR3 length: 14 residues.

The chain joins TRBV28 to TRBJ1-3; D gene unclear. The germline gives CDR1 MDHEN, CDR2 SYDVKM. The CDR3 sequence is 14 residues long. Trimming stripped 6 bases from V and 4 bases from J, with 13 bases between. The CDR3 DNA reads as TGTGCCAGCAGAACCTCCCAGTCCGGAAACACCATATATTTT. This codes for CASRTSQSGNTIYF.

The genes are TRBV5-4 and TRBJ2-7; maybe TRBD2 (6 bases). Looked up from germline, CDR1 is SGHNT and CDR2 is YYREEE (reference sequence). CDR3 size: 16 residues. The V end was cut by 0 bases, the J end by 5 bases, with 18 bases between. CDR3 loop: CASSLAGGNRWDEQYF. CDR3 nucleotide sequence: TGTGCCAGCAGCTTGGCCGGGGGAAACCGTTGGGACGAGCAGTACTTC. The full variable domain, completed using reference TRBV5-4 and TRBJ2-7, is ETGVTQSPTHLIKTRGQQVTLRCSSQSGHNTVSWYQQALGQGPQFIFQYYREEENGRGNFPPRFSGLQFPNYSSELNVNALELDDSALYLCASSLAGGNRWDEQYFGPGTRLTVT.

CDR3 residues: CASSPNRDNNEQFF. As DNA, the CDR3 is TGTGCCAGCAGCCCGAACCGGGACAACAATGAGCAGTTCTTC. The chain uses TRBV7-3 and TRBJ2-1; possible D gene TRBD1, 6 bases. Germline CDR1 is SGHTA and CDR2 is FQGTGA. V lost 5 bases and J lost 5, with 13 bases in between. This CDR3 spans 14 amino acids.

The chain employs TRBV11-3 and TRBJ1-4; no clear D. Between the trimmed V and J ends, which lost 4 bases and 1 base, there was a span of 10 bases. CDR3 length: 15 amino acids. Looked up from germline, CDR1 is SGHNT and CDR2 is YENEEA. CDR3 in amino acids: CASSYGRLTNEKLFF. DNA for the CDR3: TGTGCCAGCAGCTACGGACGCTTAACTAATGAAAAACTGTTTTTT.

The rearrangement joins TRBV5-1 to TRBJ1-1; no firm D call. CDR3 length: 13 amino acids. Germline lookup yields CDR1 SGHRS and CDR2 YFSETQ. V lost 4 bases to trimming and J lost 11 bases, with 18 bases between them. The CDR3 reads CASSTHDSLGAFF. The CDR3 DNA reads TGCGCCAGCAGCACCCACGATTCATTGGGGGCTTTCTTT.

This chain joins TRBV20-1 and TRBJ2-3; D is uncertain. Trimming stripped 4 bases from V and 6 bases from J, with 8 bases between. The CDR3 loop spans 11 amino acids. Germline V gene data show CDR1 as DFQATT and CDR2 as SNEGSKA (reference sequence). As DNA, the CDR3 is TGCAGTGCTACGAAGCTGGATACGCAGTATTTT. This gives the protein CSATKLDTQYF.

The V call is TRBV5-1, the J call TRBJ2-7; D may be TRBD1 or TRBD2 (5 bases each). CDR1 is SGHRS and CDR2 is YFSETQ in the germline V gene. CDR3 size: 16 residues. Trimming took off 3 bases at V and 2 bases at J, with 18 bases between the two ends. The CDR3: CASSSILGLTAYEQYF. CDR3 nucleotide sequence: TGCGCCAGCAGCTCGATACTCGGACTGACAGCCTACGAGCAGTACTTC.

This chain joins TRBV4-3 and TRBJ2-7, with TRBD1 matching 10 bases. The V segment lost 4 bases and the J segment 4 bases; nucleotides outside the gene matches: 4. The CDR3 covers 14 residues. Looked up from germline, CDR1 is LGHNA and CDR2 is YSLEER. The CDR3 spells CASSPRTGGYEQYF. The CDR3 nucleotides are TGCGCCAGCAGCCCGCGGACAGGGGGGTACGAGCAGTACTTC.

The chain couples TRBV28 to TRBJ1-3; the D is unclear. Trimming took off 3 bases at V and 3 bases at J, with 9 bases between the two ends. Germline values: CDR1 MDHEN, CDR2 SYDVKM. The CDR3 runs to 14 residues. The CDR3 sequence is CASSFRSLGNTIYF. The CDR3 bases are TGTGCCAGCAGTTTCCGGAGCCTTGGAAACACCATATATTTT.

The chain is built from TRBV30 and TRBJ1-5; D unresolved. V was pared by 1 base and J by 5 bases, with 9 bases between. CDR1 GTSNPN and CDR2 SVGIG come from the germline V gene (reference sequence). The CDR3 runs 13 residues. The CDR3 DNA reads TGTGCCTGGAGTGGGCCCCAGTATCAGCCCCAGCATTTT. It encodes CAWSGPQYQPQHF.

CDR3 loop: CASSSGGMNTEAFF. The CDR3 DNA follows: TGTGCCAGCAGCTCGGGGGGCATGAACACTGAAGCTTTCTTT. The rearrangement uses TRBV5-4 and TRBJ1-1, with TRBD1 as a possible D gene (6 bases). CDR3 length: 14 residues. Germline assignment: CDR1 SGHNT and CDR2 YYREEE (reference sequence). The germline V and J ends were trimmed by 3 bases and 0 bases, with 9 bases remaining between them.

CDR3 sequence: CASSSAGANVLTF. The DNA for the CDR3 is TGTGCCAGCAGTTCCGCTGGGGCCAACGTCCTGACTTTC. The V and J genes are TRBV27 and TRBJ2-6; D not certain. This CDR3 contains 13 residues. With 4 bases removed from V and 2 bases from J, the gap between germline ends came to 3 bases. Germline CDR1 MNHEY, CDR2 SMNVEV (reference sequence).